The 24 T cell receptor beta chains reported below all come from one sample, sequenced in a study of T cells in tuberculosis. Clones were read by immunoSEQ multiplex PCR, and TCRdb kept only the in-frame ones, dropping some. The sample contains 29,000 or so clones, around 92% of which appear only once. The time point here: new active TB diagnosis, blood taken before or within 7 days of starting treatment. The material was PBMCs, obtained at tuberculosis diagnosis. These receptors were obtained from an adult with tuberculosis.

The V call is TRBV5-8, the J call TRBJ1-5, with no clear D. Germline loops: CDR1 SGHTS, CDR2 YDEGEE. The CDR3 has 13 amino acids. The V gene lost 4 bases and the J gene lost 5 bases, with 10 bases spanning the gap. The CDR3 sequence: CASSRGPDQPQHF. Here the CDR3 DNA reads TGTGCCAGCAGCCGTGGCCCCGATCAGCCCCAGCATTTT. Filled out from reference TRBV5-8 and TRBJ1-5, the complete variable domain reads EAGVTQSPTHLIKTRGQQATLRCSPISGHTSVYWYQQALGLGLQFLLWYDEGEERNRGNFPPRFSGRQFPNYSSELNVNALELEDSALYLCASSRGPDQPQHFGDGTRLSIL.

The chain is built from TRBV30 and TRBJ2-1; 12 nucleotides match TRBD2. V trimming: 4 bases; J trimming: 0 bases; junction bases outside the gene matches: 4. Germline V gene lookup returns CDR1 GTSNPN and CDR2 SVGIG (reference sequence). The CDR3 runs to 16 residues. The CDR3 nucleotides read TGTGCCTGGAAACTAGCGGGGGGCAGCTCCTACAATGAGCAGTTCTTC. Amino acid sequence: CAWKLAGGSSYNEQFF.

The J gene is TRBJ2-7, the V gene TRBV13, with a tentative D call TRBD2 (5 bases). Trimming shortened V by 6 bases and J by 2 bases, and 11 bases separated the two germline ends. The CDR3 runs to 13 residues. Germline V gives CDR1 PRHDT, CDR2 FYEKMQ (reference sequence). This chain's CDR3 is CASSAGRTYEQYF. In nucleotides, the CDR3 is TGTGCCAGCAGTGCGGGCAGAACCTACGAGCAGTACTTC.

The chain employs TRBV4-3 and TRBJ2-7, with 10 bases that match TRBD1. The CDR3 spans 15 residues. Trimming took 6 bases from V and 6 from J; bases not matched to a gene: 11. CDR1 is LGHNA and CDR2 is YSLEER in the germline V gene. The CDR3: CASSSIPGQGPEQYF. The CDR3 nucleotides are TGCGCCAGCAGTTCCATCCCGGGACAGGGGCCCGAGCAGTACTTC.

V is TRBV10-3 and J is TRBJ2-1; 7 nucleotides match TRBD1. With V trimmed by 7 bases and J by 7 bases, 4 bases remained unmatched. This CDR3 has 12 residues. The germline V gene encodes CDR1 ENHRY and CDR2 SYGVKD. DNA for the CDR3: TGTGCCATCACCGACAGGGCTAATGAGCAGTTCTTC. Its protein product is CAITDRANEQFF.

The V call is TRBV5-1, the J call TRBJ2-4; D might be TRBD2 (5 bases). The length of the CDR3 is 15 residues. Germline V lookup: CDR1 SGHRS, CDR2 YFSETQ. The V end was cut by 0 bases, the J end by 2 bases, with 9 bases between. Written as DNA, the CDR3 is TGCGCCAGCAGCTTGGGAGGGTCGACCAAAAACATTCAGTACTTC. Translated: CASSLGGSTKNIQYF. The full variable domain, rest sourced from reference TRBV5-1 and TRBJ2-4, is KAGVTQTPRYLIKTRGQQVTLSCSPISGHRSVSWYQQTPGQGLQFLFEYFSETQRNKGNFPGRFSGRQFSNSRSEMNVSTLELGDSALYLCASSLGGSTKNIQYFGAGTRLSVL.

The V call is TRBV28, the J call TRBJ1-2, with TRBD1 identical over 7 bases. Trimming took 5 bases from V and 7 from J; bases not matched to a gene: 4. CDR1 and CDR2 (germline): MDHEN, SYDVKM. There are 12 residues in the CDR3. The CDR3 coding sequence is TGTGCCAGCAGTATGACAGGGTCTGGCTACACCTTC. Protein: CASSMTGSGYTF.

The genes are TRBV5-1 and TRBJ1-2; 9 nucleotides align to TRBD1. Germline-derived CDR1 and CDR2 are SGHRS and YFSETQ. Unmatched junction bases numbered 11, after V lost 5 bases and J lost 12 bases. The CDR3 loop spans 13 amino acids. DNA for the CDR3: TGCGCCAGCAGGTCCGGGACAGGGTCCCTTGACACCTTC. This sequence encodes CASRSGTGSLDTF.

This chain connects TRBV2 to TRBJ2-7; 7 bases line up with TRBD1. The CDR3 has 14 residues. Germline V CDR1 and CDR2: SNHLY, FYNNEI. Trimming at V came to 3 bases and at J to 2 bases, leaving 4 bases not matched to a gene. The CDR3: CASSDPDRTYEQYF. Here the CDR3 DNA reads TGTGCCAGCAGTGACCCGGACAGGACCTACGAGCAGTACTTC.

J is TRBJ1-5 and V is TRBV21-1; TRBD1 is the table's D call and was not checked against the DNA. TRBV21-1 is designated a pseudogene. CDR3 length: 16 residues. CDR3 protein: CASSKEGTGCNQPQHF. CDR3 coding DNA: TGTGCCAGCAGCAAAGAAGGGACAGGGTGCAATCAGCCCCAGCATTTT.

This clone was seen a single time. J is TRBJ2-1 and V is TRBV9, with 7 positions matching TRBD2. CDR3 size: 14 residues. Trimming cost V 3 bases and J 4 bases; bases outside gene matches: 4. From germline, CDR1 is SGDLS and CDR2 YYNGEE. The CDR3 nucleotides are TGTGCCAGCAGCGGCCCAGCGGGATACAATGAGCAGTTCTTC. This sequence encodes CASSGPAGYNEQFF.

The CDR3 spells CASTGTAYEQYF. The CDR3 nucleotides are TGTGCCAGCACCGGGACAGCCTACGAGCAGTACTTC. The V and J genes are TRBV2 and TRBJ2-7; 7 nucleotides line up with TRBD1. V lost 7 bases to trimming and J lost 2 bases; unmatched junction nucleotides: 2. The CDR3 consists of 12 residues. Germline CDR1 reads SNHLY; CDR2 reads FYNNEI.

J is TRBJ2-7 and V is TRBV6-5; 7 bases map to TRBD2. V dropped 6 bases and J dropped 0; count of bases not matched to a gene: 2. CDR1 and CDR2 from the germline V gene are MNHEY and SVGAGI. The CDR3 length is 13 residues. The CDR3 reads CASRASGSYEQYF. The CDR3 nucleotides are TGTGCCAGCAGGGCTAGCGGCTCCTACGAGCAGTACTTC.

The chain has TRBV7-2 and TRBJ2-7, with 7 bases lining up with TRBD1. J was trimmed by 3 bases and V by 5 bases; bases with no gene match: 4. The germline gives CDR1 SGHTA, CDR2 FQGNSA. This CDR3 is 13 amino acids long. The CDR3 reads CASSPDRFYEQYF. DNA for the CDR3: TGTGCCAGCAGCCCGGACAGGTTCTACGAGCAGTACTTC.

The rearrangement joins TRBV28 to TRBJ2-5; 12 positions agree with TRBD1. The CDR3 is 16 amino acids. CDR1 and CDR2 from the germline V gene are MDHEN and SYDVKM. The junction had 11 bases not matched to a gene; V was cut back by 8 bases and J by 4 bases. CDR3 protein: CASRYPGQGARETQYF. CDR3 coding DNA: TGTGCCAGCCGATATCCGGGACAGGGGGCGCGAGAGACCCAGTACTTC.

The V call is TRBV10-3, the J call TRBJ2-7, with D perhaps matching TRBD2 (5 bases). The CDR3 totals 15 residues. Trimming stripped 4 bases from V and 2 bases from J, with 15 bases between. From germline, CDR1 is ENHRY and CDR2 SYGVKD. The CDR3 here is CAISGVAYDTYEQYF. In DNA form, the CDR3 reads TGTGCCATCAGTGGAGTAGCGTACGATACCTACGAGCAGTACTTC.

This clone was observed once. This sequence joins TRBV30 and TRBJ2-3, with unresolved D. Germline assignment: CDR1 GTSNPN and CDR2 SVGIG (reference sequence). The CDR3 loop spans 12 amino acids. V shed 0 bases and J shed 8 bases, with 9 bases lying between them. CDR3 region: CAWSVGAVTQYF. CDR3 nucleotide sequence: TGTGCCTGGAGTGTTGGTGCGGTTACGCAGTATTTT.

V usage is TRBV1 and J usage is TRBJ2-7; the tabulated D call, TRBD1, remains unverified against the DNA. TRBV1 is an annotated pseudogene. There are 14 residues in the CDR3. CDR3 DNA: TGCACCAGCAGCCAAGAGGGCCCTACAAGGGAGCAGTACTTC. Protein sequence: CTSSQEGPTREQYF.

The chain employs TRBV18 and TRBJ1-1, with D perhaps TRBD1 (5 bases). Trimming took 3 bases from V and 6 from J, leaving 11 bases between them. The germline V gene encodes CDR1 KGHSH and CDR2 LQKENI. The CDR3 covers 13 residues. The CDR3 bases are TGTGCCAGCTCACCGGGCGGGGCGCCTGAAGCTTTCTTT. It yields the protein CASSPGGAPEAFF.

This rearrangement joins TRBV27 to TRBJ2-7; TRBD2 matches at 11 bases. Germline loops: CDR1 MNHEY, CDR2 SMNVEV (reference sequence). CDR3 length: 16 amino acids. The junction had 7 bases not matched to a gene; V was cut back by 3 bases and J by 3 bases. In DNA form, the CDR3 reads TGTGCCAGCAGTTTGGGACCCGGGACTAGCGGCTACGAGCAGTACTTC. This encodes CASSLGPGTSGYEQYF.

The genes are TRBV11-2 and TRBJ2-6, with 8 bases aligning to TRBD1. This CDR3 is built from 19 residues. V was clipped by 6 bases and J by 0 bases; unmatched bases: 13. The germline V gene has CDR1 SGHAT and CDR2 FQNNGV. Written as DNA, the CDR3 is TGTGCCAGCAGTAGACAGGGGAAGAGTCTTGCCTCTGGGGCCAACGTCCTGACTTTC. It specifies CASSRQGKSLASGANVLTF.

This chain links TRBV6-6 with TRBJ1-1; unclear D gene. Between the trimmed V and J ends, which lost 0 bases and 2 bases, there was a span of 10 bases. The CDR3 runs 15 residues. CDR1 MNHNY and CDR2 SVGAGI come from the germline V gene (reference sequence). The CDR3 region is CASSYSGTINTEAFF. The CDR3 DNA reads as TGTGCCAGCAGTTACTCGGGCACGATAAACACTGAAGCTTTCTTT.

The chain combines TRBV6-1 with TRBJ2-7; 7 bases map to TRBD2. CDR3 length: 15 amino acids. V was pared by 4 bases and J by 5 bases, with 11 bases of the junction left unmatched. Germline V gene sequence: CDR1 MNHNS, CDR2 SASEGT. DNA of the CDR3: TGTGCCAGCAGTGTCTGGTCGGGGGAGGGCCACGAGCAGTACTTC. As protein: CASSVWSGEGHEQYF.

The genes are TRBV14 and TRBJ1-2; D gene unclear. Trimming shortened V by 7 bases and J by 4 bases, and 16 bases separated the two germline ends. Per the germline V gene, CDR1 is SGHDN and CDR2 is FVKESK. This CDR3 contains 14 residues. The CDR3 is CASTPIGQFYGYTF. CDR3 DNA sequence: TGTGCCAGCACCCCAATTGGCCAGTTCTATGGCTACACCTTC.